Listed below are T cell receptor beta chains from one sample, sequenced in a study of T-cell memory formation after mild COVID-19. One entry per CDR3 protein, called by TCRdb with MiXCR from the 5' RACE reads. Counted here are some 330,000 distinct CDR3 sequences, roughly 21% occurring once; the ten biggest clones make up approximately 12%. The sequencing input was PBMCs or a T cell subset sorted from them (not recorded which). Source of these receptors: an adult woman who had mild COVID-19 (a few samples of this study predate the infection). Cell type and time point are not known. CDR3s leave out the opening cysteine and the closing phenylalanine or tryptophan. Each record gives: J gene, V gene, CDR3 protein.

TRBJ2-7,TRBV18,ASSSGGSHSYEQY
TRBJ2-6,TRBV5-1,ASSLVAPSGANVLT
TRBJ1-5,TRBV28,ASSSRDSPNQPQH
TRBJ1-3,TRBV12-3/TRBV12-4,ASSLSWGSGNTIY
TRBJ1-2,TRBV5-1,ASSYGQGPYGRGGYT
TRBJ2-6,TRBV27,ASSSPLRQTGANVLT
TRBJ2-2,TRBV4-2,ASSQDPAGGSGELF
TRBJ2-1,TRBV11-3,ASSPLETYNEQF
TRBJ2-2,TRBV7-9,LARRAGANTGELF
TRBJ2-7,TRBV6-2/TRBV6-3,ASSYGTGSSYEQY
TRBJ2-7,TRBV7-9,SSSPTPGQEEQY
TRBJ2-7,TRBV25-1,ASSEYAGYEQY
TRBJ2-1,TRBV24-1,ATSAVYNEQF
TRBJ2-3,TRBV7-8,ASSLDGFSSTDTQY
TRBJ2-7,TRBV12-3/TRBV12-4,ASSLTSGAISEQY
TRBJ1-1,TRBV12-3/TRBV12-4,ASSFRTGNTEAF
TRBJ2-5,TRBV3-1,ASSSQESGGRSETQY
TRBJ2-7,TRBV6-1,ASSEAPGGREGYEQY
TRBJ2-1,TRBV20-1,SARGMGTGKSYNEQF
TRBJ2-2,TRBV6-4,ARGPPPGTGELF
TRBJ1-1,TRBV29-1,SADREAF
TRBJ2-1,TRBV19,ASSPREHEQF
TRBJ2-6,TRBV18,ASSRANNTGANVLT
TRBJ2-1,TRBV7-2,ASNAGTSAINEQF
TRBJ2-7,TRBV20-1,SAGAGYEQY
TRBJ1-5,TRBV12-3/TRBV12-4,ASSNRGFNQPQH
TRBJ2-6,TRBV5-1,ASAPRGGSVANVLT
TRBJ2-2,TRBV5-1,ASSSGLAAREGPGELF
TRBJ2-3,TRBV4-1,ASSQVGPQVGDTQY
TRBJ2-5,TRBV5-5,ASRLGGQETQY
TRBJ1-1,TRBV5-1,ASSYAGGEAF
TRBJ2-7,TRBV3-1,ASSQAGQGSIEQY
TRBJ2-1,TRBV4-3,ASSQPDRMGQF
TRBJ2-3,TRBV11-2,ASSPPWRSRTTDTQY
TRBJ2-4,TRBV28,ASSPTGQLAKNIQY
TRBJ1-1,TRBV7-9,ASSLRNVEAF
TRBJ2-7,TRBV4-3,ASSQLPDGTYEQY
TRBJ2-1,TRBV12-3/TRBV12-4,ASSAVFEGGVGF
TRBJ1-2,TRBV7-9,ASTRSRLETENYGYT